The 23 T cell receptor beta chains presented below share a single source sample, sequenced in a study of T cell changes during pregnancy in multiple sclerosis. The assay was immunoSEQ multiplex PCR, and TCRdb's table has in-frame clones only and misses some. The table shows tens of thousands of clones, with around 90% occurring only once. Source: CD4+ T cells from peripheral blood mononuclear cells, taken in the first trimester of pregnancy. The receptor source for this set is a female donor with multiple sclerosis, enrolled in a pregnancy study.

The chain employs TRBV5-1 and TRBJ2-7, with D perhaps matching TRBD2 (5 bases). The CDR3 consists of 14 residues. From germline, CDR1 is SGHRS and CDR2 YFSETQ. The V end was cut by 4 bases, the J end by 3 bases, with 14 bases between. CDR3 residues: CASSPISAGYEQYF. The CDR3 DNA reads TGCGCCAGCAGCCCCATTTCGGCGGGCTACGAGCAGTACTTC.

This clone has just a few counts. This chain joins TRBV4-1 and TRBJ2-3; TRBD2 matches at 11 bases. CDR1 is MGHRA and CDR2 is YSYEKL in the germline V gene. J lost 3 bases, V lost 3 bases, and 5 bases had no gene match. The CDR3 is made up of 16 amino acids. CDR3: CASSQPGLAVTDTQYF. Here the CDR3 DNA reads TGCGCCAGCAGCCAGCCGGGACTAGCGGTTACAGATACGCAGTATTTT.

The chain has TRBV11-2 and TRBJ1-2; a possible D gene is TRBD1 (6 bases). CDR1 and CDR2 from the germline V gene are SGHAT and FQNNGV. V lost 5 bases and J lost 4, with 11 bases in between. This CDR3 has 13 amino acids. The CDR3 region has the DNA TGTGCCAGCAGCCCGGACAGCGCCTATGGCTACACCTTC. It yields the protein CASSPDSAYGYTF. The whole variable domain, remainder taken from reference TRBV11-2 and TRBJ1-2, is EAGVAQSPRYKIIEKRQSVAFWCNPISGHATLYWYQQILGQGPKLLIQFQNNGVVDDSQLPKDRFSAERLKGVDSTLKIQPAKLEDSAVYLCASSPDSAYGYTFGSGTRLTVV.

The V and J genes are TRBV27 and TRBJ2-1; tentatively, D is TRBD2 (5 bases). The CDR3 is 15 residues long. Trimming removed 3 bases at V and 4 bases at J, with 13 bases between. Germline V gene lookup returns CDR1 MNHEY and CDR2 SMNVEV (reference sequence). CDR3: CASSFLPREYNEQFF. The CDR3 DNA follows: TGTGCCAGCAGTTTCTTGCCTCGGGAATACAATGAGCAGTTCTTC.

This rearrangement joins TRBV7-3 to TRBJ2-1; 7 bases line up with TRBD2. Germline CDR1 and CDR2: SGHTA and FQGTGA. This CDR3 has 15 amino acids. With 1 base clipped from V and 6 bases from J, the junction kept 6 bases outside the gene matches. The CDR3 DNA sequence: TGTGCCAGCAGCTTAAGACTAGCCGAGCGCAATGAGCAGTTCTTC. Its translation: CASSLRLAERNEQFF.

This chain joins TRBV19 and TRBJ2-7; TRBD1 matches at 7 bases. V shed 3 bases, J shed 2 bases, and the junction held 4 bases outside the gene matches. The CDR3 runs to 14 residues. Germline lookup yields CDR1 LNHDA and CDR2 SQIVND (reference sequence). The CDR3 is CASSIGQGAYEQYF. CDR3 sequence (DNA): TGTGCCAGTAGTATCGGGCAGGGGGCCTACGAGCAGTACTTC.

The chain couples TRBV6-6 to TRBJ2-7; TRBD1 matches at 9 bases. Germline CDR1 is MNHNY and CDR2 is SVGAGI (reference sequence). After removal of 7 bases from V and 4 bases from J, the junction contained 11 bases not matched to a gene. The CDR3 spans 15 residues. Here the CDR3 reads CASTFAGTGSYEQYF. CDR3 nucleotide sequence: TGTGCCAGCACCTTCGCCGGGACAGGGAGTTACGAGCAGTACTTC.

The rearrangement joins TRBV19 to TRBJ2-4, with 7 bases fitting TRBD2. This CDR3 region has 14 residues. In germline, CDR1 is LNHDA, CDR2 SQIVND (reference sequence). The junction had 9 bases not matched to a gene; V was cut back by 6 bases and J by 7 bases. The CDR3 region has the DNA TGTGCCAGTAGGAATGCGGGAGCGGGGAACATTCAGTACTTC. It translates to CASRNAGAGNIQYF.

The gene calls are TRBV5-1 and TRBJ2-7, with a tentative D call TRBD2 (6 bases). The length of the CDR3 is 15 residues. CDR1 and CDR2 (germline): SGHRS, YFSETQ. The V end lost 0 bases, the J end lost 2 bases, and 12 bases lay between the germline ends. DNA of the CDR3: TGCGCCAGCAGCTTGGTCGGAGGGGATACCTACGAGCAGTACTTC. It encodes CASSLVGGDTYEQYF. The full variable domain, rest sourced from reference TRBV5-1 and TRBJ2-7, is KAGVTQTPRYLIKTRGQQVTLSCSPISGHRSVSWYQQTPGQGLQFLFEYFSETQRNKGNFPGRFSGRQFSNSRSEMNVSTLELGDSALYLCASSLVGGDTYEQYFGPGTRLTVT.

The genes are TRBV14 and TRBJ1-1; 7 bases map to TRBD1. This CDR3 has 13 residues. The trim removed 4 bases at V and 3 bases at J, leaving 2 bases unmatched. Germline CDR1 is SGHDN and CDR2 is FVKESK. CDR3 in amino acids: CASSRQGYTEAFF. As DNA, the CDR3 is TGTGCCAGCAGCCGACAGGGATACACTGAAGCTTTCTTT.

The V gene is TRBV6-1, the J gene TRBJ2-1; 10 positions agree with TRBD1. This CDR3 has 13 residues. The germline CDR1 and CDR2 sequences are MNHNS and SASEGT. Losses at the gene ends were 7 bases for V and 6 bases for J; bases not matched to a gene: 3. The CDR3 coding sequence is TGTGCCAGCACGGGACAGGGGCTCAATGAGCAGTTCTTC. It codes for CASTGQGLNEQFF.

The chain has TRBV5-1 and TRBJ2-3; D call uncertain. Trimming cost V 1 base and J 6 bases, with 3 bases left between them. The germline V gene encodes CDR1 SGHRS and CDR2 YFSETQ. CDR3 length: 11 residues. CDR3 in amino acids: CASSLPDTQYF. The CDR3 DNA reads TGCGCCAGCAGCTTGCCTGATACGCAGTATTTT. Variable domain in full (rest from reference TRBV5-1 and TRBJ2-3): KAGVTQTPRYLIKTRGQQVTLSCSPISGHRSVSWYQQTPGQGLQFLFEYFSETQRNKGNFPGRFSGRQFSNSRSEMNVSTLELGDSALYLCASSLPDTQYFGPGTRLTVL.

The chain is built from TRBV10-1 and TRBJ2-3; TRBD1 aligns across 7 bases. The germline V gene encodes CDR1 WNHNN and CDR2 SYGVQD (reference sequence). Trimming removed 10 bases from V and 5 bases from J; junction bases left unmatched: 3. The CDR3 runs 11 residues. The CDR3 DNA reads as TGCGCCATCCAGGGGGAAGATACGCAGTATTTT. Translated, it gives CAIQGEDTQYF.

The chain employs TRBV12-5 and TRBJ1-1, with 8 bases identical to TRBD1. The CDR3 has 16 amino acids. The V segment lost 2 bases and the J segment 5 bases; nucleotides outside the gene matches: 10. Germline CDR1 and CDR2: LGHNT and FRNRAP. The CDR3 spells CASGLMAGGAGTEAFF. CDR3 bases: TGTGCTAGTGGTTTGATGGCAGGGGGCGCAGGGACTGAAGCTTTCTTT.

The chain is built from TRBV18 and TRBJ2-7, with 9 bases lining up with TRBD2. Germline CDR1 and CDR2: KGHSH and LQKENI. The CDR3 is 14 amino acids. The trim removed 8 bases at V and 0 bases at J, leaving 5 bases unmatched. Here the CDR3 reads CASRGSGSSYEQYF. CDR3 nucleotide sequence: TGTGCCAGCCGCGGTAGCGGGAGCTCCTACGAGCAGTACTTC. Full variable domain (missing parts from reference TRBV18 and TRBJ2-7): NAGVMQNPRHLVRRRGQEARLRCSPMKGHSHVYWYRQLPEEGLKFMVYLQKENIIDESGMPKERFSAEFPKEGPSILRIQQVVRGDSAAYFCASRGSGSSYEQYFGPGTRLTVT.

The rearrangement uses TRBV9 and TRBJ1-1; D is ambiguous. V was shortened by 3 bases and J by 5 bases, with 14 bases between the two germline ends. This CDR3 is 14 amino acids long. Germline CDR1 SGDLS, CDR2 YYNGEE. For the CDR3, the DNA is TGTGCCAGCAGCGAAGGAAGGAGGAGTACTGAAGCTTTCTTT. This codes for CASSEGRRSTEAFF.

This clone was seen only once. Written as DNA, the CDR3 is TGTGCCAGCAGTTCCGCCGGGACAAGAGATGAGCAGTTCTTC. This gives the protein CASSSAGTRDEQFF. V and J are TRBV6-5 and TRBJ2-1; perhaps TRBD1 as D (6 bases). Trimming cost V 4 bases and J 8 bases, with 15 bases left between them. CDR3 length: 14 amino acids. Germline CDR1 MNHEY, CDR2 SVGAGI.

The gene calls are TRBV27 and TRBJ2-6; 9 positions agree with TRBD1. The CDR3 extends over 17 amino acids. Germline values: CDR1 MNHEY, CDR2 SMNVEV (reference sequence). V gave up 8 bases and J gave up 1 base; unmatched junction bases: 9. In DNA, the CDR3 is TGTGCCAGCGGCCCCGGACAGGGGAGGTCTGGGGCCAACGTCCTGACTTTC. Encoded protein: CASGPGQGRSGANVLTF.

CDR3: CASSFSLGGRAQVGGYEQYF. CDR3 nucleotides: TGTGCCAGCAGCTTTTCACTAGGCGGGAGGGCCCAAGTAGGGGGCTACGAGCAGTACTTC. The V call is TRBV5-5, the J call TRBJ2-7; 9 positions agree with TRBD2. The CDR3 totals 20 residues. The germline V gene encodes CDR1 SGHKS and CDR2 YYEKEE (reference sequence). Trimming cost V 2 bases and J 3 bases; bases outside gene matches: 21.

The chain employs TRBV7-3 and TRBJ2-1, with 16 bases lining up with TRBD2. CDR3 length: 16 residues. Germline CDR1 and CDR2: SGHTA and FQGTGA. J was trimmed by 9 bases and V by 4 bases; bases with no gene match: 6. The CDR3 is CASSYPGLAGGVEQFF. Here the CDR3 DNA reads TGTGCCAGCAGCTATCCGGGACTAGCGGGAGGGGTTGAGCAGTTCTTC. The full variable domain, its missing parts supplied by reference TRBV7-3 and TRBJ2-1, is GAGVSQTPSNKVTEKGKYVELRCDPISGHTALYWYRQSLGQGPEFLIYFQGTGAADDSGLPNDRFFAVRPEGSVSTLKIQRTERGDSAVYLCASSYPGLAGGVEQFFGPGTRLTVL.

The V gene is TRBV5-6, the J gene TRBJ2-7; possibly TRBD2 for D (6 bases). The V gene's germline CDR1 is SGHDT and CDR2 YYEEEE. This CDR3 contains 13 residues. V was clipped by 4 bases and J by 0 bases, with 8 bases between them. CDR3 residues: CASSKLASYEQYF. In nucleotides, the CDR3 is TGTGCCAGCAGCAAACTAGCCTCCTACGAGCAGTACTTC.

The V and J genes are TRBV5-6 and TRBJ2-7; D might be TRBD2 (6 bases). V was clipped by 4 bases and J by 0 bases, with 17 bases between them. Germline assignment: CDR1 SGHDT and CDR2 YYEEEE. This CDR3 is built from 16 residues. CDR3 sequence: CASSLGVTLASYEQYF. The CDR3 bases are TGTGCCAGCAGCCTAGGAGTTACACTAGCCTCCTACGAGCAGTACTTC.

In its sample, this clone was seen once. V gene TRBV29-1 combines with J gene TRBJ2-6, with D uncertain. The germline V gene has CDR1 SQVTM and CDR2 ANQGSEA. CDR3 length equals 13 residues. V was pared by 6 bases and J by 0 bases, with 6 bases between. The CDR3 DNA follows: TGCAGCGTCAGTCTCTCTGGGGCCAACGTCCTGACTTTC. Encoded protein: CSVSLSGANVLTF.